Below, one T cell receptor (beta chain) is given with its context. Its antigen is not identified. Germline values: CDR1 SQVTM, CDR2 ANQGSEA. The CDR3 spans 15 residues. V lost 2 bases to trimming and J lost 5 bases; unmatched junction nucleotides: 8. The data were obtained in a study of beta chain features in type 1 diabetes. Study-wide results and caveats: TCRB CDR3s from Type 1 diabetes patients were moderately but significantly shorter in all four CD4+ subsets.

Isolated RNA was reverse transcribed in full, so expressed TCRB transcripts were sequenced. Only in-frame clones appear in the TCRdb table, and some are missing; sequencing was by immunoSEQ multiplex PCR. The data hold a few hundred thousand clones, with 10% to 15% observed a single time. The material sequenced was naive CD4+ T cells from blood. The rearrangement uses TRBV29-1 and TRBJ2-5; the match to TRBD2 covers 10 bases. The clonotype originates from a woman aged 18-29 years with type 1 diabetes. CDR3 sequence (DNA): TGCAGCGTTGAATGGTTAGCGGGGGGTGGTGAGACCCAGTACTTC. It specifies CSVEWLAGGGETQYF.